The source of this TCR beta chain is a study of OX40 agonist ivuxolimab in advanced cancers. The study, taken as a whole, reports: Partial responders treated at 0.1-3.0 mg/kg exhibited clonal expansion among the lowest measured. Blood T cells, both CD4+ and CD8+, expanded clonally by week 6 at 0.1 to 3.0 mg/kg.

TCRdb keeps only in-frame clones here, not all; method: immunoSEQ multiplex PCR. Of approximately 70,000 clones in the sample, roughly 84% were seen once. This clone was detected only a few times. The target antigen is unknown. Looked up from germline, CDR1 is SNHLY and CDR2 is FYNNEI. This CDR3 has 15 amino acids. Deletions cut 7 bases from V and 2 bases from J, with 15 bases between. This TCR was sampled from an adult with an advanced solid tumor such as melanoma, head and neck, liver or kidney cancer. Sequenced here: CD4+ or CD8+ T cells sorted from blood, sampled in a trial of the OX40 agonist ivuxolimab. V is TRBV2 and J is TRBJ1-5, with unresolved D. CDR3 sequence: CASTPSEGGNQPQHF. CDR3 DNA: TGTGCCAGCACCCCGAGTGAGGGAGGCAATCAGCCCCAGCATTTT. Complete variable domain (other parts from reference TRBV2 and TRBJ1-5): EPEVTQTPSHQVTQMGQEVILRCVPISNHLYFYWYRQILGQKVEFLVSFYNNEISEKSEIFDDQFSVERPDGSNFTLKIRSTKLEDSAMYFCASTPSEGGNQPQHFGDGTRLSIL.